A single sample gave rise to the 20 T cell receptor beta chains below, sequenced in a study of vaccination and CD4 T cells after COVID-19. Treatment indicated: roughly ten-day PBMC culture with coronavirus spike peptide pools or control peptides (ViraFEST assay). No antigen has been assigned to these receptors. Oncomine TCR Beta short-read sequencing was applied to DNA from cultured CD4+ T cells. MiXCR, run by TCRdb on the PCR reads, gives a single entry per CDR3 protein. The top ten hold about 8.9% of the sample, which has under 20,000 distinct CDR3 sequences, under 65% seen once. Sequencing was done on a sample of CD4+ T cells from blood, cultured in vitro. Receptors were obtained from a human donor who had recovered from COVID-19.

This chain connects TRBV19 to TRBJ2-2, with D unresolved. With 7 bases removed from V and 2 bases from J, the gap between germline ends came to 14 bases. Germline V gene lookup returns CDR1 LNHDA and CDR2 SQIVND (reference sequence). This CDR3 region has 15 residues. CDR3 amino acids: CASIPRYYNTGELFF. For the CDR3, the DNA is TGTGCCAGTATTCCCAGATATTATAACACCGGGGAGCTGTTTTTT.

The chain links TRBV27 to TRBJ2-7, with D unclear. Germline V gene lookup returns CDR1 MNHEY and CDR2 SMNVEV (reference sequence). V was cut by 8 bases and J by 0 bases, with 14 bases left in between. The CDR3 has 14 residues. The CDR3 DNA reads TGTGCCAGCGCCGACGTCCCGTACTCCTACGAGCAGTACTTC. Translated, it gives CASADVPYSYEQYF.

This chain links TRBV19 with TRBJ2-7; 10 bases are a match to TRBD1. Germline V gives CDR1 LNHDA, CDR2 SQIVND (reference sequence). The CDR3 consists of 15 residues. The junction had 7 bases not matched to a gene; V was cut back by 3 bases and J by 5 bases. CDR3 DNA: TGTGCCAGTAGTATCAGGGACAGGGGAGGCAACGAGCAGTACTTC. Encoded protein: CASSIRDRGGNEQYF.

This chain links TRBV24-1 with TRBJ2-1, with 9 bases fitting TRBD1. The V and J ends lost 9 bases and 7 bases, in that order; junction bases with no gene match: 9. Germline CDR1 KGHDR, CDR2 SFDVKD. The CDR3 length is 14 residues. The CDR3 nucleotides read TGTGCCACCGCGTTGGGACAGGGACTAAATGAGCAGTTCTTC. It is translated as CATALGQGLNEQFF.

This clonotype was observed a handful of times. V gene TRBV7-3 combines with J gene TRBJ1-2; D is perhaps TRBD1 (6 bases). V lost 2 bases to trimming and J lost 3 bases, with 13 bases between them. The CDR3 runs to 15 residues. Germline values: CDR1 SGHTA, CDR2 FQGTGA. The CDR3 protein is CASSLWGGADYGYTF. CDR3 nucleotide sequence: TGTGCCAGCAGCTTATGGGGGGGCGCCGACTATGGCTACACCTTC.

The chain employs TRBV12-3 or TRBV12-4 and TRBJ2-7; 8 positions match TRBD1. V was pared by 1 base and J by 5 bases, with 10 bases of the junction left unmatched. This CDR3 has 16 amino acids. Here the CDR3 DNA reads TGTGCCAGCAGTTTAGGGTCCGGACAGGGTTTCCACGAGCAGTACTTC. Translation gives CASSLGSGQGFHEQYF.

The V and J genes are TRBV19 and TRBJ2-7; 8 nucleotides line up with TRBD1. The germline gives CDR1 LNHDA, CDR2 SQIVND (reference sequence). The trim removed 4 bases at V and 6 bases at J, leaving 2 bases unmatched. There are 12 residues in the CDR3. This chain's CDR3 is CASSTTGGEQYF. The CDR3 DNA follows: TGTGCCAGTAGTACCACAGGGGGCGAGCAGTACTTC.

In DNA form, the CDR3 reads TGTGCCAGCAGTTCCCGGGGCAGGGGGAATGAGCAGTTCTTC. Protein: CASSSRGRGNEQFF. This rearrangement joins TRBV27 to TRBJ2-1, with 7 bases identical to TRBD1. The germline CDR1 and CDR2 sequences are MNHEY and SMNVEV (reference sequence). This CDR3 region has 14 residues. Trimming cost V 4 bases and J 7 bases; bases outside gene matches: 7.

CDR3: CASSSKPTASGSTDTQYF. DNA for the CDR3: TGTGCCAGCAGCTCTAAACCAACCGCTAGCGGGAGCACAGATACGCAGTATTTT. The chain links TRBV7-9 to TRBJ2-3; TRBD2 matches at 8 bases. Germline-derived CDR1 and CDR2 are SEHNR and FQNEAQ (reference sequence). V shed 4 bases, J shed 0 bases, and the junction held 12 bases outside the gene matches. CDR3 length: 18 amino acids.

The gene calls are TRBV6-2 or TRBV6-3 and TRBJ1-5; tentative D call: TRBD1 (5 bases). Per germline, CDR1 MNHEY and CDR2 SVGEGT. The CDR3 totals 11 residues. Trimming cost V 10 bases and J 5 bases, with 9 bases left between them. CDR3 DNA sequence: TGTGCCACCGGGGGGGATCAGCCCCAGCATTTT. The encoded protein is CATGGDQPQHF.

The rearrangement links TRBV12-3 or TRBV12-4 to TRBJ2-5; a possible D gene is TRBD1 (5 bases). The V gene lost 2 bases and the J gene lost 5 bases, with 6 bases spanning the gap. The CDR3 consists of 12 residues. The DNA for the CDR3 is TGTGCCAGCAGTTTAAACAGGGAGACCCAGTACTTC. Protein: CASSLNRETQYF.

The CDR3 nucleotides are TGTGCCAGCAGCTTAAATGCAGGGGGCGCGACCGGGGAGCTGTTTTTT. Translating it yields CASSLNAGGATGELFF. The chain uses TRBV7-3 and TRBJ2-2; 8 bases are shared with TRBD1. The CDR3 contains 16 residues. With V trimmed by 1 base and J by 5 bases, 6 bases remained unmatched. Germline V gene data show CDR1 as SGHTA and CDR2 as FQGTGA.

CDR3: CAISEWGLAGTASTDTQYF. For the CDR3, the DNA is TGTGCCATCAGTGAGTGGGGACTAGCGGGGACCGCTAGCACAGATACGCAGTATTTT. The chain is built from TRBV10-3 and TRBJ2-3; 13 bases align to TRBD2. The trim removed 1 base at V and 0 bases at J, leaving 7 bases unmatched. The V gene's germline CDR1 is ENHRY and CDR2 SYGVKD. The CDR3 covers 19 residues.

This chain links TRBV7-2 with TRBJ2-7, with 11 bases matching TRBD2. The CDR3 has 13 amino acids. The V gene's germline CDR1 is SGHTA and CDR2 FQGNSA. Losses at the gene ends were 5 bases for V and 4 bases for J; bases not matched to a gene: 1. CDR3 sequence reads: CASSRTSGYEQYF. CDR3 bases: TGTGCCAGCAGCCGGACTAGCGGGTACGAGCAGTACTTC.

V is TRBV12-3 or TRBV12-4 and J is TRBJ1-1; TRBD1 is a possible D gene (5 bases). Trimming pared 8 bases from V and 6 bases from J, leaving 16 bases between. This CDR3 is built from 13 residues. CDR3 sequence: CASSRAREAEAFF. CDR3 bases: TGTGCCAGCTCCCGGGCCAGGGAGGCTGAAGCTTTCTTT.

In this sample, this clonotype turned up a few times. This chain uses TRBV20-1 with TRBJ2-1, with 8 bases aligning to TRBD2. Germline V gives CDR1 DFQATT, CDR2 SNEGSKA (reference sequence). The trim removed 5 bases at V and 4 bases at J, leaving 10 bases unmatched. The CDR3 consists of 15 residues. CDR3 residues: CSAPQSQRGYNEQFF. The CDR3 bases are TGCAGTGCTCCCCAGAGCCAGCGGGGGTACAATGAGCAGTTCTTC.

The chain couples TRBV9 to TRBJ1-2, with no clear D. This CDR3 comprises 14 residues. V was trimmed by 4 bases and J by 5 bases, leaving 15 bases between them. The germline gives CDR1 SGDLS, CDR2 YYNGEE. The CDR3 coding sequence is TGTGCCAGCAGCCCGGACGGAACTCAGTATGGCTACACCTTC. It yields the protein CASSPDGTQYGYTF.

This sequence joins TRBV11-2 and TRBJ2-1, with D unclear. V lost 5 bases to trimming and J lost 13 bases, with 12 bases between them. The germline V gene encodes CDR1 SGHAT and CDR2 FQNNGV. This CDR3 is 11 amino acids long. The CDR3 nucleotides read TGTGCCAGCAGCCTCCACATGTTCCAGTTCTTC. This encodes CASSLHMFQFF.

The chain recombines TRBV6-5 with TRBJ2-2; 8 bases are a match to TRBD1. With 0 bases clipped from V and 4 bases from J, the junction kept 4 bases outside the gene matches. This CDR3 region has 16 residues. Germline-derived CDR1 and CDR2 are MNHEY and SVGAGI. The CDR3, as DNA: TGTGCCAGCAGTTACTCGCCGGACAGGGCCACCGGGGAGCTGTTTTTT. It yields the protein CASSYSPDRATGELFF.

There are a few counts of this clonotype. An end of the junction differs from the germline gene, which may be a read error. This rearrangement joins TRBV7-2 to TRBJ2-1; weak D call: TRBD1 (6 bases). The length of the CDR3 is 15 residues. From germline, CDR1 is SGHTA and CDR2 FQGNSA. The CDR3 nucleotides are TGTGCCAGCAGTTCCCAGACAGGTTTTGTGCATGAGCAGTTCTTT. Protein sequence: CASSSQTGFVHEQFF.